The 24 T cell receptor beta chains presented below share a single source sample, sequenced in a study of T cells after yellow fever vaccination. Using its own MiXCR run on the 5' RACE reads, TCRdb lists one record per CDR3 protein. The sample contains 200,000 to 250,000 distinct CDR3 sequences, 3% to 3.5% of which appear only once. The sequenced sample was CD4+ T cells sorted from PBMCs, obtained 10 days after the yellow fever booster vaccination. The origin of the receptors is a man between 18 and 29 years old who received the YFV17D yellow fever vaccine.

The V gene is TRBV10-3, the J gene TRBJ1-2, with 8 bases fitting TRBD1. Trimming at V came to 5 bases and at J to 6 bases, leaving 5 bases not matched to a gene. Looked up from germline, CDR1 is ENHRY and CDR2 is SYGVKD. The CDR3 extends over 13 amino acids. The CDR3 protein is CAISQTGVDGYTF. The CDR3 DNA reads TGTGCCATCAGTCAGACAGGGGTAGATGGCTACACCTTC.

This clonotype has just a few counts. V gene TRBV11-2 combines with J gene TRBJ2-3; D might be TRBD2 (5 bases). The CDR3 extends over 16 amino acids. Deletions cut 4 bases from V and 0 bases from J, with 14 bases between. Germline V gives CDR1 SGHAT, CDR2 FQNNGV. CDR3 region: CASSSQERTSTDTQYF. CDR3 nucleotides: TGTGCCAGCAGCTCCCAGGAACGGACTAGCACAGATACGCAGTATTTT.

This clonotype has a handful of counts. The genes are TRBV5-4 and TRBJ1-1; possibly TRBD1 for D (6 bases). Germline V gene data show CDR1 as SGHNT and CDR2 as YYREEE (reference sequence). The CDR3 spans 13 residues. The ends were cut back, 3 bases at V and 2 bases at J, with 8 bases in the middle. The CDR3 nucleotides read TGTGCCAGCAGCTGGACAGCTAACACTGAAGCTTTCTTT. Translating it yields CASSWTANTEAFF. Full variable domain (rest looked up from reference TRBV5-4 and TRBJ1-1): ETGVTQSPTHLIKTRGQQVTLRCSSQSGHNTVSWYQQALGQGPQFIFQYYREEENGRGNFPPRFSGLQFPNYSSELNVNALELDDSALYLCASSWTANTEAFFGQGTRLTVV.

This chain joins TRBV4-1 and TRBJ1-5, with D tentatively TRBD1 (5 bases). This CDR3 spans 15 amino acids. The V end was cut by 0 bases, the J end by 7 bases, with 13 bases between. Germline V gene sequence: CDR1 MGHRA, CDR2 YSYEKL. This CDR3 reads CASSQDANWGQPQHF. The CDR3 DNA reads TGCGCCAGCAGCCAAGATGCGAACTGGGGCCAGCCCCAGCATTTT.

This clonotype showed up many times. This chain joins TRBV15 and TRBJ2-3; 11 nucleotides line up with TRBD2. The germline gives CDR1 LNHNV, CDR2 YYDKDF (reference sequence). This CDR3 region has 17 residues. V shed 0 bases, J shed 2 bases, and the junction held 4 bases outside the gene matches. CDR3 sequence reads: CATSRESSGGFTDTQYF. CDR3 sequence (DNA): TGTGCCACCAGCAGAGAGTCTAGCGGGGGGTTCACAGATACGCAGTATTTT.

This clonotype showed up many times. The gene calls are TRBV5-1 and TRBJ2-5, with D tentatively TRBD1 (6 bases). CDR1 is SGHRS and CDR2 is YFSETQ in the germline V gene. This CDR3 spans 15 amino acids. Trimming removed 1 base at V and 4 bases at J, with 14 bases between. The CDR3 region is CASSLRARGIETQYF. The CDR3, as DNA: TGCGCCAGCAGCTTGAGGGCCAGGGGAATAGAGACCCAGTACTTC.

The sample holds many counts of this clonotype. The CDR3 DNA reads TGTGCCAGCAGTGGGGCTAGCGGGGGGCAAGAGACCCAGTACTTC. Amino acids: CASSGASGGQETQYF. This chain joins TRBV2 and TRBJ2-5; TRBD2 aligns across 11 bases. V lost 4 bases, J lost 2 bases, and 3 bases stayed unmatched. The germline gives CDR1 SNHLY, CDR2 FYNNEI. The CDR3 length is 15 residues.

This rearrangement joins TRBV7-2 to TRBJ1-1; no clear D gene. V was clipped by 3 bases and J by 1 base, with 12 bases between them. The CDR3 has 15 residues. Per the germline V gene, CDR1 is SGHTA and CDR2 is FQGNSA. The CDR3 protein is CASSFRPGENTEAFF. The DNA for the CDR3 is TGTGCCAGCAGCTTTCGGCCAGGCGAGAACACTGAAGCTTTCTTT.

This clonotype was found many times. The CDR3 nucleotides read TGTGCCAGCACGACGGGTCTCTCTGGGGCCAACGTCCTGACTTTC. Its translation: CASTTGLSGANVLTF. V is TRBV6-5 and J is TRBJ2-6; D is uncertain. Looked up from germline, CDR1 is MNHEY and CDR2 is SVGAGI. V lost 7 bases to trimming and J lost 0 bases, with 10 bases between them. The CDR3 sequence is 15 residues long.

The chain links TRBV19 to TRBJ2-1; 8 bases match TRBD1. The CDR3 covers 13 residues. Germline CDR1 reads LNHDA; CDR2 reads SQIVND (reference sequence). V lost 11 bases and J lost 2; bases outside the gene matches: 5. The CDR3 loop reads CASRTGTYNEQFF. In nucleotides, the CDR3 is TGTGCCTCCCGGACAGGGACCTACAATGAGCAGTTCTTC.

This chain uses TRBV10-3 with TRBJ2-5; D may correspond to TRBD1 or TRBD2 (5 bases each). The CDR3 contains 13 residues. V was trimmed by 6 bases and J by 5 bases, leaving 13 bases between them. Germline V gene lookup returns CDR1 ENHRY and CDR2 SYGVKD. CDR3 DNA sequence: TGTGCCATCAGGCTACAGGAGGCTGAGACCCAGTACTTC. Its translation: CAIRLQEAETQYF.

V gene TRBV7-2 combines with J gene TRBJ2-3, with 9 bases fitting TRBD2. V lost 5 bases to trimming and J lost 1 base; unmatched junction nucleotides: 7. The length of the CDR3 is 16 residues. Germline V CDR1 and CDR2: SGHTA, FQGNSA. The CDR3 DNA is TGTGCCAGCAGCACGGCGGGAGGGAGACGCACAGATACGCAGTATTTT. Translation: CASSTAGGRRTDTQYF.

This clonotype has a count of ten or more. The chain employs TRBV7-3 and TRBJ2-1; maybe TRBD1 (6 bases). Germline CDR1 is SGHTA and CDR2 is FQGTGA. V lost 5 bases to trimming and J lost 7 bases, with 18 bases between them. This CDR3 contains 15 residues. This chain's CDR3 is CASSPDSGGWNEQFF. The CDR3, as DNA: TGTGCCAGCAGCCCGGACAGTGGTGGGTGGAATGAGCAGTTCTTC.

The V call is TRBV29-1, the J call TRBJ2-7; 8 nucleotides agree with TRBD1. There are 12 residues in the CDR3. Trimming at V came to 4 bases and at J to 2 bases, leaving 1 base not matched to a gene. Germline CDR1 and CDR2: SQVTM and ANQGSEA. The CDR3 DNA follows: TGCAGCGTTGTGGACAGGGCCTACGAGCAGTACGTC. Protein sequence: CSVVDRAYEQYV.

This clonotype was counted many times. The chain combines TRBV11-2 with TRBJ2-4; D not resolved. This CDR3 has 15 amino acids. V lost 4 bases, J lost 0 bases, and 10 bases lay in between. From germline, CDR1 is SGHAT and CDR2 FQNNGV. This CDR3 is CASSSGPIAKNIQYF. CDR3 DNA sequence: TGTGCCAGCAGCTCCGGACCGATAGCCAAAAACATTCAGTACTTC.

This clonotype has at least ten counts. J is TRBJ1-2 and V is TRBV12-3 or TRBV12-4; no clear D gene. The CDR3 runs to 16 residues. V lost 7 bases and J lost 9, with 27 bases in between. The CDR3 sequence: CASTYGQLLGFWSYTF. CDR3 DNA sequence: TGTGCCAGCACCTACGGTCAGCTATTGGGCTTCTGGAGCTACACCTTC.

The rearrangement joins TRBV28 to TRBJ1-1; D is uncertain. The CDR3 extends over 10 amino acids. Trimming took 7 bases from V and 5 from J, leaving 5 bases between them. Germline lookup yields CDR1 MDHEN and CDR2 SYDVKM. CDR3 loop: CASKSTEAFF. For the CDR3, the DNA is TGTGCCAGCAAATCGACTGAAGCTTTCTTT.

This clonotype has at least ten counts. CDR3: CASSTSRTSNSDTQYF. CDR3 nucleotides: TGCGCCAGCAGCACGTCTCGGACTAGCAACTCAGATACGCAGTATTTT. V is TRBV5-1 and J is TRBJ2-3; TRBD2 matches at 8 bases. Germline V gene data show CDR1 as SGHRS and CDR2 as YFSETQ. The CDR3 length is 16 residues. V shed 4 bases, J shed 4 bases, and the junction held 11 bases outside the gene matches.

This clonotype was counted only a few times. This chain uses TRBV20-1 with TRBJ2-1; 11 nucleotides line up with TRBD2. The trim removed 3 bases at V and 3 bases at J, leaving 7 bases unmatched. The germline gives CDR1 DFQATT, CDR2 SNEGSKA (reference sequence). CDR3 size: 16 residues. The CDR3 loop is CSASSLAGGFYNEQFF. For the CDR3, the DNA is TGCAGTGCTAGTTCTCTAGCGGGGGGTTTCTACAATGAGCAGTTCTTC.

In this sample, this clonotype turned up a few times. The chain is built from TRBV3-1 and TRBJ1-2, with 7 bases that match TRBD1. The CDR3 extends over 13 amino acids. V gave up 1 base and J gave up 4 bases; unmatched junction bases: 0. CDR1 is LGHDT, CDR2 YNNKEL, per germline (reference sequence). The CDR3 region has the DNA TGTGCCAGCAGCCAAGCAGGGGGCTATGGCTACACCTTC. As protein: CASSQAGGYGYTF. Complete variable domain (other parts from reference TRBV3-1 and TRBJ1-2): DTAVSQTPKYLVTQMGNDKSIKCEQNLGHDTMYWYKQDSKKFLKIMFSYNNKELIINETVPNRFSPKSPDKAHLNLHINSLELGDSAVYFCASSQAGGYGYTFGSGTRLTVV.

This clonotype occurred a few times. CDR3 sequence reads: CASSEFSLGSGGTDTQYF. CDR3 DNA sequence: TGCGCCAGCAGTGAGTTTAGCCTGGGGAGCGGGGGCACAGATACGCAGTATTTT. The chain has TRBV10-2 and TRBJ2-3; 7 positions agree with TRBD2. Germline CDR1 WSHSY, CDR2 SAAADI. The CDR3 has 18 residues. V shed 1 base, J shed 1 base, and the junction held 11 bases outside the gene matches.

This clonotype was picked up a small number of times. The CDR3, as DNA: TGCAGCGTTGAAAGGGGATCCAGCGGGGGAACGGTGCAGTTCTTC. This sequence encodes CSVERGSSGGTVQFF. J is TRBJ2-1 and V is TRBV29-1; 8 positions agree with TRBD2. The CDR3 spans 15 residues. V lost 2 bases to trimming and J lost 12 bases; unmatched junction nucleotides: 15. The germline V gene has CDR1 SQVTM and CDR2 ANQGSEA.

This clonotype was detected only a few times. The rearrangement joins TRBV20-1 to TRBJ2-1; TRBD2 matches at 11 bases. The CDR3 runs 16 residues. J gave up 4 bases and V 4 bases, and 9 bases lay outside the gene matches. Germline CDR1 reads DFQATT; CDR2 reads SNEGSKA (reference sequence). CDR3 sequence: CSAKQPLAGVYNEQFF. The DNA for the CDR3 is TGCAGTGCTAAACAACCACTAGCGGGGGTGTACAATGAGCAGTTCTTC.

This clonotype was detected ten times or more. The V call is TRBV5-1, the J call TRBJ1-3; TRBD1 might be the D (5 bases). V was pared by 0 bases and J by 5 bases, with 9 bases between. The CDR3 runs to 14 residues. The germline gives CDR1 SGHRS, CDR2 YFSETQ. Here the CDR3 DNA reads TGCGCCAGCAGCTTGGGGGACCCTCGAAACACCATATATTTT. This encodes CASSLGDPRNTIYF.